This entry concerns a single TCR beta chain. The antigen is undetermined. The record originates from a study of OX40 agonist ivuxolimab in advanced cancers. Study background: Ivuxolimab is a fully human IgG2 antibody that activates OX40 (CD134). Whole-study results and caveats: CD4+ T cells averaged fewer expanded clones than CD8+ T cells. Some patients without response likewise showed low normalized clonal expansion.

Here immunoSEQ multiplex PCR was the method, and the copy in TCRdb shows in-frame clones only, minus some. This table holds 80,000 or so clones, approximately 89% found once. The CDR3 totals 14 residues. Trimming pared 5 bases from V and 2 bases from J, leaving 13 bases between. The germline CDR1 and CDR2 sequences are SGHVS and FQNEAQ. At cycle 4 day 1, cycle 7 day 1, and baseline, blood was sampled. V gene TRBV7-8 combines with J gene TRBJ2-7; D gene uncertain. The sequence derives from an adult with an advanced solid tumor such as melanoma, head and neck, liver or kidney cancer. The specimen was CD4+ or CD8+ T cells sorted from blood, collected in a trial of the OX40 agonist ivuxolimab. CDR3 nucleotide sequence: TGTGCCAGCAGCCCTGGACGCCAGACCTACGAGCAGTACTTC. Translated: CASSPGRQTYEQYF.